This TCR beta chain was recovered during a study of glioma-infiltrating T cells. Notes on the study in general: CDR3 overlap between tissue and blood was very small. Tissue-blood divergence was below expectation in non-neoplastic patients, above in gliomas.

Turning to this clonotype: Its antigen is undetermined.

Germline assignment: CDR1 ENHRY and CDR2 SYGVKD. The ends lost 6 bases at V and 7 bases at J; junction bases unmatched: 5. The CDR3 runs 13 residues. Using RNA template, CDR3s of TCR alpha and beta were amplified with iRepertoire arm-PCR. From the multiplex PCR reads, TCRdb called clonotypes with MiXCR, one entry per CDR3 protein. The data hold about 140,000 distinct CDR3 sequences, with more than 35% observed a single time. The chain couples TRBV10-3 to TRBJ2-4; 8 bases line up with TRBD1. This TCR was sampled from a human donor with low-grade glioma or glioblastoma, undergoing nonglioma brain surgery, or in good health (not recorded which). The sequenced material came from glioma tissue, nonneoplastic brain tissue, or PBMCs (not recorded which). CDR3: CAIRAGGANIQYF. DNA of the CDR3: TGTGCCATCAGAGCAGGGGGCGCGAACATTCAGTACTTC.